Listed below are T cell receptor beta chains from one sample, sequenced in a study of cytomegalovirus exposure and HLA in healthy donors. Generated by immunoSEQ multiplex PCR, the TCRdb table keeps only in-frame clones and is missing some. Of around 230,000 clones in the sample, about 79% are singletons; the top ten hold over 1.5%. The sequenced material came from PBMCs. The receptors here all came from a male donor in good health and CMV-seronegative. CDR3s include the opening cysteine and the closing phenylalanine or tryptophan. The D gene is left open where the match is weak. The size of a clone is reported for some rows only, either as once, few or many, or as a class for expanded clones.

d_gene | j_gene | v_gene | abundance | CDR3nt | CDR3aa
NA | TRBJ2-1 | TRBV7-9 | NA | TGTGCCAGCAGCCCCCCCTATACTGAGCAGTTCTTC | CASSPPYTEQFF
NA | TRBJ2-1 | TRBV25-1 | NA | TGTGCCAGCAGTGGGATCGGACAGCCAGGATACAATGAGCAGTTCTTC | CASSGIGQPGYNEQFF
NA | TRBJ2-7 | TRBV21-1 | NA | TGTGCCAGCAGCAGACAGGGTTACGAGCAGTACTTC | CASSRQGYEQYF
TRBD1 | TRBJ2-3 | TRBV6-5 | NA | TGTGCCAGCAGTTATGACAGGGTCCCCTTCACAGATACGCAGTATTTT | CASSYDRVPFTDTQYF
TRBD1 | TRBJ1-2 | TRBV27 | NA | TGTGCCAGCAGTTCCGGGACAGGGGGCGGAGTAGGTGGCTACACCTTC | CASSSGTGGGVGGYTF
TRBD1 | TRBJ1-2 | TRBV6-1 | NA | TGTGCCACCCCAATATTGACAGGGAACTATGGCTACACCTTC | CATPILTGNYGYTF
TRBD1 | TRBJ2-5 | TRBV5-4 | NA | TGTGCCAGCAGCGGTGGACAGGGCCAAGAGACCCAGTACTTC | CASSGGQGQETQYF
NA | TRBJ1-3 | TRBV5-4 | few | TGTGCCAGCAGCTTGGACATCGTCGTCCCTGGAAACACCATATATTTT | CASSLDIVVPGNTIYF
NA | TRBJ1-5 | TRBV7-9 | NA | TGTGCCAGCAGCTTAGACCGGGGAGACCAGCCCCAGCATTTT | CASSLDRGDQPQHF
NA | TRBJ2-3 | TRBV6-5 | once | TGTGCCAGCAGTTGGGACTTCCGCACAGATACGCAGTATTTT | CASSWDFRTDTQYF
NA | TRBJ2-3 | TRBV7-9 | NA | TGTTCCAGCACATCAGATACGCAGTATTTT | CSSTSDTQYF
TRBD1 | TRBJ2-5 | TRBV7-9 | once | TGTGCCAGCAGCGATACAGGGGAAGAGACCCAGTACTTC | CASSDTGEETQYF
NA | TRBJ1-1 | TRBV11-1 | few | TGTGCCAGCAGCTCCGGGGTGGGGTACACTGAAGCTTTCTTT | CASSSGVGYTEAFF